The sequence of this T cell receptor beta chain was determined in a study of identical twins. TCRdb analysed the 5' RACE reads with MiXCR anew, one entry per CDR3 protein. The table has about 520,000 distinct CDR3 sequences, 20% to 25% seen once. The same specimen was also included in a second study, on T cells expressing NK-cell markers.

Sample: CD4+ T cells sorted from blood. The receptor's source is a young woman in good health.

The CDR3 DNA reads TGTGCCAGCAGTCCAGGGACAAATCAGCCCCAGCATTTT. Translating gives CASSPGTNQPQHF. The chain links TRBV25-1 to TRBJ1-5; TRBD1 might be the D (6 bases). CDR1 is MGHDK and CDR2 is SYGVNS in the germline V gene. Between the trimmed V and J ends, which lost 5 bases and 4 bases, there was a span of 9 bases. The CDR3 sequence is 13 residues long. The whole variable domain, filled in from reference TRBV25-1 and TRBJ1-5, reads EADIYQTPRYLVIGTGKKITLECSQTMGHDKMYWYQQDPGMELHLIHYSYGVNSTEKGDLSSESTVSRIRTEHFPLTLESARPSHTSQYLCASSPGTNQPQHFGDGTRLSIL.